Following are 9 T cell receptor beta chains from one sample sequenced in a study of T cells after yellow fever vaccination. MiXCR was run by TCRdb on the 5' RACE reads, yielding one entry per CDR3 protein. This sample yields some 320,000 distinct CDR3 sequences, of which 4.1% are seen a single time; roughly 24% belongs to the top ten. Sequencing was performed on PBMCs, taken 5 days after the yellow fever booster vaccination. The receptors were gathered from a man in his late teens or twenties who received the YFV17D yellow fever vaccine.

The chain is built from TRBV5-4 and TRBJ2-1; 8 nucleotides align to TRBD2. CDR1 is SGHNT and CDR2 is YYREEE in the germline V gene (reference sequence). V lost 1 base, J lost 4 bases, and 4 bases stayed unmatched. CDR3 size: 15 residues. The CDR3 bases are TGTGCCAGCAGCTTGCCCGGGGGGGTATACAATGAGCAGTTCTTC. It yields the protein CASSLPGGVYNEQFF. The variable domain in full, completed from reference TRBV5-4 and TRBJ2-1, reads ETGVTQSPTHLIKTRGQQVTLRCSSQSGHNTVSWYQQALGQGPQFIFQYYREEENGRGNFPPRFSGLQFPNYSSELNVNALELDDSALYLCASSLPGGVYNEQFFGPGTRLTVL.

The chain uses TRBV10-3 and TRBJ1-4; D gene uncertain. This CDR3 region has 16 residues. Deletions cut 0 bases from V and 1 base from J, with 9 bases between. Looked up from germline, CDR1 is ENHRY and CDR2 is SYGVKD. Here the CDR3 reads CAISESQYRTNEKLFF. CDR3 nucleotide sequence: TGTGCCATCAGTGAGTCTCAGTACAGAACTAATGAAAAACTGTTTTTT.

This clonotype was seen a handful of times. The chain combines TRBV19 with TRBJ2-1; D perhaps matches TRBD2 (6 bases). CDR1 is LNHDA and CDR2 is SQIVND in the germline V gene (reference sequence). The V and J ends lost 3 bases and 4 bases respectively, with 16 bases between them. This CDR3 is 16 amino acids long. The CDR3 DNA reads TGTGCCAGTAGTATCGCCCGAACGGGAGCGTACAATGAGCAGTTCTTC. This sequence encodes CASSIARTGAYNEQFF.

Ten or more counts support this clonotype. The chain recombines TRBV28 with TRBJ2-1; 8 bases are a match to TRBD1. The CDR3 sequence is 13 residues long. Germline CDR1 MDHEN, CDR2 SYDVKM. The V segment lost 7 bases and the J segment 8 bases; nucleotides outside the gene matches: 7. The CDR3 here is CASMRSGGHEQFF. CDR3 DNA: TGTGCCAGCATGAGGTCAGGGGGCCATGAGCAGTTCTTC.

The rearrangement links TRBV30 to TRBJ2-7; 7 bases are shared with TRBD2. Looked up from germline, CDR1 is GTSNPN and CDR2 is SVGIG (reference sequence). The CDR3 loop spans 13 amino acids. Losses at the gene ends were 4 bases for V and 2 bases for J; bases not matched to a gene: 5. The CDR3 loop reads CAWIQRGPYEQYF. The CDR3 nucleotides read TGTGCCTGGATCCAGCGGGGCCCCTACGAGCAGTACTTC.

This clonotype was detected many times. As DNA, the CDR3 is TGTGCCAGCAGCTTCGGAGGGGGCGACTACGAGCAGTACTTC. Its protein is CASSFGGGDYEQYF. The V and J genes are TRBV7-2 and TRBJ2-7, with D possibly matching TRBD1 (7 bases). Trimming cost V 3 bases and J 3 bases, with 12 bases left between them. Germline lookup yields CDR1 SGHTA and CDR2 FQGNSA. The CDR3 covers 14 residues.

This chain links TRBV2 with TRBJ1-5; no clear D. Germline CDR1 reads SNHLY; CDR2 reads FYNNEI. V gave up 3 bases and J gave up 1 base, with 7 bases separating them. There are 14 residues in the CDR3. The CDR3 region has the DNA TGTGCCAGCAGTGAGGGGTGGAGCAATCAGCCCCAGCATTTT. The encoded protein is CASSEGWSNQPQHF.

V and J are TRBV5-1 and TRBJ1-5; TRBD1 is a possible D gene (6 bases). V lost 4 bases and J lost 4, with 18 bases in between. The CDR3 is made up of 16 amino acids. Germline V lookup: CDR1 SGHRS, CDR2 YFSETQ. The CDR3: CASSRDPGVTNQPQHF. The CDR3 nucleotides read TGCGCCAGCAGCAGGGATCCAGGGGTAACGAATCAGCCCCAGCATTTT.

The chain links TRBV20-1 to TRBJ1-4; 8 bases agree with TRBD1. V lost 3 bases to trimming and J lost 6 bases; unmatched junction nucleotides: 6. The CDR3 runs 14 residues. Looked up from germline, CDR1 is DFQATT and CDR2 is SNEGSKA (reference sequence). CDR3 loop: CSASDRGGDEKLFF. The DNA of the CDR3 is TGCAGTGCTAGTGACAGGGGTGGGGATGAAAAACTGTTTTTT.